This T cell receptor beta chain was sequenced during a study of early stage breast cancer tumors. Some clones are missing from TCRdb's copy, which holds only in-frame ones; the method was immunoSEQ multiplex PCR. The table has approximately 75,000 clones, over 80% seen once. Specimen: blood. The source is a person aged 40 to 49 with breast cancer.

The CDR3 DNA reads TGTGCCAGCAGCTCCGAGTGGACTGGGGAAAAACTGTTTTTT. This sequence encodes CASSSEWTGEKLFF. The V gene is TRBV9, the J gene TRBJ1-4; D gene uncertain. V dropped 4 bases and J dropped 8 bases, with 15 bases sitting between them. CDR3 size: 14 residues. Germline V lookup: CDR1 SGDLS, CDR2 YYNGEE.